This entry lists 21 T cell receptor beta chains sequenced from one sample in a study of blood T cell repertoires in COVID-19. Some clones are missing from TCRdb's copy, which holds only in-frame ones; the method was immunoSEQ multiplex PCR. This table holds fewer than 80,000 clones, about four fifths found once. The sample comprised peripheral blood. Every receptor here comes from a woman aged 80 or over with active or convalescent COVID-19.

V usage is TRBV11-2 and J usage is TRBJ2-2, with a weak D call TRBD2 (5 bases). In germline, CDR1 is SGHAT, CDR2 FQNNGV. Trimming shortened V by 5 bases and J by 3 bases, and 19 bases separated the two germline ends. The CDR3 consists of 17 residues. The CDR3 bases are TGTGCCAGCAGCCCCCGACTGCGCGAGAGGGACACCGGGGAGCTGTTTTTT. It encodes CASSPRLRERDTGELFF.

This clone was recorded once. The chain uses TRBV27 and TRBJ2-7, with TRBD2 as a possible D gene (7 bases). With 5 bases removed from V and 0 bases from J, the gap between germline ends came to 17 bases. This CDR3 region has 16 residues. In germline, CDR1 is MNHEY, CDR2 SMNVEV (reference sequence). The CDR3 sequence is CASSPLGGGSSYEQYF. In DNA, the CDR3 is TGTGCCAGCAGTCCACTAGGGGGAGGGAGCTCCTACGAGCAGTACTTC.

This chain uses TRBV3-1 (or the pseudogene TRBV3-2) with TRBJ2-7, with 10 positions matching TRBD1. Unmatched junction bases numbered 14, after V lost 1 base and J lost 2 bases. CDR3 length: 19 residues. Looked up from germline, CDR1 is LGHDT and CDR2 is YNNKEL (reference sequence). The CDR3 sequence is CASSQGPGQGPPETYEQYF. The CDR3, as DNA: TGTGCCAGCAGCCAAGGACCGGGACAGGGGCCGCCGGAGACCTACGAGCAGTACTTC.

The rearrangement uses TRBV5-1 and TRBJ2-3; weak D call: TRBD2 (5 bases). Trimming removed 3 bases from V and 2 bases from J, with 10 bases in between. The germline gives CDR1 SGHRS, CDR2 YFSETQ. CDR3 length: 14 residues. The CDR3 DNA sequence: TGCGCCAGCAGCTCACGGGGTACCACAGATACGCAGTATTTT. This translates into CASSSRGTTDTQYF.

The chain is built from TRBV10-2 and TRBJ2-1, with 10 positions matching TRBD2. V shed 3 bases, J shed 7 bases, and the junction held 6 bases outside the gene matches. The CDR3 loop spans 15 amino acids. The germline V gene has CDR1 WSHSY and CDR2 SAAADI. Written as DNA, the CDR3 is TGCGCCAGCAGTGATTGGTCTAGCGGGGGAAATGAGCAGTTCTTC. Amino acid sequence: CASSDWSSGGNEQFF.

This clone was seen a few times. The J gene is TRBJ1-6, the V gene TRBV4-3, with D hard to call. Trimming pared 0 bases from V and 6 bases from J, leaving 24 bases between. The V gene's germline CDR1 is LGHNA and CDR2 YSLEER. The CDR3 extends over 20 amino acids. Here the CDR3 reads CASSQDYAGGSSVGNSPLHF. As DNA, the CDR3 is TGCGCCAGCAGCCAAGATTATGCTGGCGGGTCTAGTGTGGGTAATTCACCCCTCCACTTT.

The chain links TRBV4-2 to TRBJ1-1; a weak D match, TRBD1 (6 bases). Germline V gene sequence: CDR1 LGHNA, CDR2 YNFKEQ. The CDR3 is 18 amino acids. The V and J ends lost 4 bases and 4 bases respectively, with 25 bases between them. The CDR3 DNA sequence: TGTGCCAGCAGCCCCGGGCAGGGGTCACGGGAAGGCGCCACTGAAGCTTTCTTT. This sequence encodes CASSPGQGSREGATEAFF.

The count of this clone is one. J is TRBJ1-2 and V is TRBV2, with D perhaps matching TRBD1 (6 bases). This CDR3 has 14 residues. Between the trimmed V and J ends, which lost 6 bases and 0 bases, there was a span of 11 bases. Germline V gives CDR1 SNHLY, CDR2 FYNNEI. CDR3 loop: CASRGTHANYGYTF. In nucleotides, the CDR3 is TGTGCCAGCAGGGGGACACACGCTAACTATGGCTACACCTTC.

The J gene is TRBJ1-2, the V gene TRBV30, with a possible D match to TRBD1 (6 bases). The CDR3 has 15 amino acids. Deletions cut 7 bases from V and 2 bases from J, with 20 bases between. Germline-derived CDR1 and CDR2 are GTSNPN and SVGIG (reference sequence). As DNA, the CDR3 is TGTGCCTTCCGTAACAGGGTGGGGGTAAACTATGGCTACACCTTC. Its translation is CAFRNRVGVNYGYTF.

The gene calls are TRBV5-5 and TRBJ1-4; D unresolved. The CDR3 totals 15 residues. V gave up 4 bases and J gave up 12 bases, with 22 bases separating them. Germline assignment: CDR1 SGHKS and CDR2 YYEKEE (reference sequence). CDR3 nucleotides: TGTGCCAGCAGCCGGACCAGCCCTTCTTTGGGAGAACTGTTTTTT. Protein sequence: CASSRTSPSLGELFF.

The chain links TRBV15 to TRBJ1-4; 7 bases are shared with TRBD1. The CDR3 has 14 residues. J lost 5 bases, V lost 2 bases, and 2 bases had no gene match. Germline V gene lookup returns CDR1 LNHNV and CDR2 YYDKDF (reference sequence). The CDR3 sequence is CATSRQGDNEKLFF. As DNA, the CDR3 is TGTGCCACCAGCAGACAGGGGGACAATGAAAAACTGTTTTTT.

In this sample, this clone turned up a few times. V is TRBV3-1 (or the pseudogene TRBV3-2) and J is TRBJ1-6; tentatively, D is TRBD1 (5 bases). The germline gives CDR1 LGHDT, CDR2 YNNKEL (reference sequence). V was cut by 0 bases and J by 6 bases, with 12 bases left in between. The CDR3 covers 16 residues. The CDR3 is CASSQDSRVVNSPLHF. The CDR3, as DNA: TGTGCCAGCAGCCAAGATAGCAGGGTCGTTAATTCACCCCTCCACTTT.

The chain combines TRBV28 with TRBJ2-7, with D maybe TRBD1 (5 bases). The length of the CDR3 is 14 residues. V shed 3 bases and J shed 6 bases, with 15 bases lying between them. Germline V lookup: CDR1 MDHEN, CDR2 SYDVKM. In nucleotides, the CDR3 is TGTGCCAGCAGTTTCGGTGGAGTCAGGGTCGAGCAGTACTTC. It codes for CASSFGGVRVEQYF.

This clone occurred a few times. This chain joins TRBV6-5 and TRBJ1-5; 9 nucleotides match TRBD1. This CDR3 spans 14 amino acids. The V gene end was trimmed by 6 bases and the J gene end by 7 bases; junction bases not matched to a gene: 7. CDR1 and CDR2 from the germline V gene are MNHEY and SVGAGI. The CDR3 coding sequence is TGTGCCAGCAGGCGGACAGGGGATCGCCAGCCCCAGCATTTT. Translation: CASRRTGDRQPQHF.

This clone has only a few counts. The V call is TRBV5-1, the J call TRBJ1-2; the match to TRBD1 covers 7 bases. The CDR3 consists of 14 residues. V shed 4 bases, J shed 4 bases, and the junction held 7 bases outside the gene matches. From germline, CDR1 is SGHRS and CDR2 YFSETQ. The CDR3 DNA is TGCGCCAGCAGCCCGACAGGGCGGGCCTATGGCTACACCTTC. Protein product: CASSPTGRAYGYTF. The variable domain in full, with the rest retrieved from reference TRBV5-1 and TRBJ1-2, is KAGVTQTPRYLIKTRGQQVTLSCSPISGHRSVSWYQQTPGQGLQFLFEYFSETQRNKGNFPGRFSGRQFSNSRSEMNVSTLELGDSALYLCASSPTGRAYGYTFGSGTRLTVV.

This chain connects TRBV5-1 to TRBJ1-2; 7 nucleotides match TRBD1. V shed 5 bases and J 5 bases; nucleotides not matched to a gene: 6. Germline V CDR1 and CDR2: SGHRS, YFSETQ. The CDR3 totals 13 residues. The CDR3 bases are TGCGCCAGCAGGACCGGGACAGTATATGGCTACACCTTC. Its protein product is CASRTGTVYGYTF.

CDR3 nucleotides: TGTGCCAGCAGTTATGATCCGGGAACCTACGAGCAGTACTTC. Translated, it gives CASSYDPGTYEQYF. This chain connects TRBV6-2 or TRBV6-3 to TRBJ2-7, with D possibly matching TRBD2 (5 bases). Trimming took off 3 bases at V and 2 bases at J, with 11 bases between the two ends. The CDR3 runs to 14 residues. Per the germline V gene, CDR1 is MNHEY and CDR2 is SVGEGT.

Turning to this clone: The junction does not match germline at one end; this may be a read error. This chain links TRBV6-4 with TRBJ1-4; D unclear. The CDR3 consists of 14 residues. Germline V gene data show CDR1 as MRHNA and CDR2 as SNTAGT. The CDR3 loop is CASSDPQVERKTVF. DNA for the CDR3: TGTGCCAGCAGTGACCCGCAGGTTGAGAGAAAAACTGTTTTT.

The chain links TRBV5-1 to TRBJ1-3; possible D gene TRBD1, 5 bases. Trimming took 0 bases from V and 3 from J, leaving 10 bases between them. CDR3 length equals 15 residues. Germline assignment: CDR1 SGHRS and CDR2 YFSETQ. The CDR3 bases are TGCGCCAGCAGCTTGGCAGCAGGGAATGGAAACACCATATATTTT. It yields the protein CASSLAAGNGNTIYF.

CDR3 sequence reads: CASSPSGVPFNYGYTF. In nucleotides, the CDR3 is TGTGCCAGCAGCCCAAGCGGCGTACCGTTTAACTATGGCTACACCTTC. V usage is TRBV7-9 and J usage is TRBJ1-2; D call uncertain. Trimming cost V 5 bases and J 1 base, with 17 bases left between them. Per germline, CDR1 SEHNR and CDR2 FQNEAQ (reference sequence). This CDR3 comprises 16 residues.

V usage is TRBV7-2 and J usage is TRBJ2-3, with TRBD1 matching 9 bases. V lost 1 base to trimming and J lost 4 bases; unmatched junction nucleotides: 9. Germline loops: CDR1 SGHTA, CDR2 FQGNSA. CDR3 length equals 17 residues. The CDR3: CASSLVGGQGGADTQYF. The CDR3 DNA sequence: TGTGCCAGCAGCTTAGTGGGGGGACAGGGAGGCGCAGATACGCAGTATTTT.